Shown below are 23 T cell receptor beta chains from a single sample sequenced in a study of cytomegalovirus exposure and HLA in healthy donors. Primers for the PCR totalled 60 Vbeta and 13 Jbeta. Some clones are missing from TCRdb's copy, which holds only in-frame ones; the method was immunoSEQ multiplex PCR. The data contain over 100,000 clones, 60% to 80% of them singletons. Sample: PBMCs. The receptors here all came from a male donor in good health and CMV-seropositive.

Only one count was recorded for this clone. V usage is TRBV6-1 and J usage is TRBJ1-1, with D possibly being TRBD1 (6 bases). The germline V gene encodes CDR1 MNHNS and CDR2 SASEGT. V lost 4 bases and J 4 bases, leaving 10 bases between the germline ends. This CDR3 is 13 amino acids long. The CDR3 DNA follows: TGTGCCAGCAGTGTTACAGGGTCCACTGAAGCTTTCTTT. Translated, it gives CASSVTGSTEAFF.

The chain couples TRBV5-1 to TRBJ2-1, with 8 bases fitting TRBD2. V trimming: 5 bases; J trimming: 5 bases; junction bases outside the gene matches: 9. The CDR3 has 15 amino acids. Germline-derived CDR1 and CDR2 are SGHRS and YFSETQ. In DNA, the CDR3 is TGCGCCAGCAGAACACGGGAGGGAGGCGACAATGAGCAGTTCTTC. Translated, it gives CASRTREGGDNEQFF.

The chain carries TRBV28 and TRBJ2-5; the D gene is possibly TRBD2 (7 bases). Trimming stripped 8 bases from V and 1 base from J, with 14 bases between. The CDR3 spans 14 residues. The germline CDR1 and CDR2 sequences are MDHEN and SYDVKM. As DNA, the CDR3 is TGTGCCAGCTCGAGGGGGGGGACCCAAGAGACCCAGTACTTC. Encoded protein: CASSRGGTQETQYF.

This sequence joins TRBV6-1 and TRBJ1-1; possible D gene TRBD1, 5 bases. CDR3 size: 17 residues. With 3 bases removed from V and 1 base from J, the gap between germline ends came to 18 bases. Germline-derived CDR1 and CDR2 are MNHNS and SASEGT. The CDR3 DNA reads TGTGCCAGCAGTGATAATATGGGACGGCGGGGGAACACTGAAGCTTTCTTT. This gives the protein CASSDNMGRRGNTEAFF.

This clone was seen a few times. The chain couples TRBV7-2 to TRBJ2-5, with D perhaps matching TRBD2 (5 bases). The CDR3 consists of 15 residues. V gave up 5 bases and J gave up 5 bases, with 18 bases separating them. The germline V gene has CDR1 SGHTA and CDR2 FQGNSA. For the CDR3, the DNA is TGTGCCAGCAGCGAACAGCGGAGGCGGGTGGAGACCCAGTACTTC. Amino acid sequence: CASSEQRRRVETQYF. Looking up the rest from reference TRBV7-2 and TRBJ2-5 gives the full variable domain: GAGVSQSPSNKVTEKGKDVELRCDPISGHTALYWYRQSLGQGLEFLIYFQGNSAPDKSGLPSDRFSAERTGGSVSTLTIQRTQQEDSAVYLCASSEQRRRVETQYFGPGTRLLVL.

The chain links TRBV7-2 to TRBJ2-5; the D gene is possibly TRBD2 (6 bases). The CDR3 length is 15 residues. The V end lost 3 bases, the J end lost 5 bases, and 16 bases lay between the germline ends. Germline V gene data show CDR1 as SGHTA and CDR2 as FQGNSA. The CDR3 bases are TGTGCCAGCAGCTTGGCAATGGGAGGTTGGGAGACCCAGTACTTC. Translating gives CASSLAMGGWETQYF. The whole variable domain, remainder taken from reference TRBV7-2 and TRBJ2-5, is GAGVSQSPSNKVTEKGKDVELRCDPISGHTALYWYRQSLGQGLEFLIYFQGNSAPDKSGLPSDRFSAERTGGSVSTLTIQRTQQEDSAVYLCASSLAMGGWETQYFGPGTRLLVL.

The CDR3: CATARGYYEQYF. The CDR3 nucleotides are TGTGCCACCGCCCGGGGATACTACGAGCAGTACTTC. The chain links TRBV10-3 to TRBJ2-7; a weak D match, TRBD2 (5 bases). Germline V gene sequence: CDR1 ENHRY, CDR2 SYGVKD. The CDR3 spans 12 residues. V dropped 10 bases and J dropped 3 bases, with 13 bases sitting between them.

This clone showed up just a few times. The chain carries TRBV19 and TRBJ2-3; tentatively, D is TRBD1 (6 bases). V dropped 5 bases and J dropped 0 bases, with 18 bases sitting between them. This CDR3 region has 17 residues. Germline V gene data show CDR1 as LNHDA and CDR2 as SQIVND (reference sequence). The CDR3 region has the DNA TGTGCCAGTAGTCCCGGGGCAGGGGCCCCCAGCACAGATACGCAGTATTTT. Translating gives CASSPGAGAPSTDTQYF.

The rearrangement links TRBV28 to TRBJ1-5; D possibly corresponds to TRBD1 (6 bases). The CDR3 length is 14 residues. The V end lost 4 bases, the J end lost 7 bases, and 14 bases lay between the germline ends. Germline-derived CDR1 and CDR2 are MDHEN and SYDVKM. DNA of the CDR3: TGTGCCAGCAGTTCCTTACAGGGACGGCAGCCCCAGCATTTT. Translating it yields CASSSLQGRQPQHF. Combining the CDR3 with reference TRBV28 and TRBJ1-5 gives the whole variable domain DVKVTQSSRYLVKRTGEKVFLECVQDMDHENMFWYRQDPGLGLRLIYFSYDVKMKEKGDIPEGYSVSREKKERFSLILESASTNQTSMYLCASSSLQGRQPQHFGDGTRLSIL.

V gene TRBV4-1 combines with J gene TRBJ2-7; tentatively, D is TRBD1 (6 bases). The CDR3 length is 15 residues. Germline assignment: CDR1 MGHRA and CDR2 YSYEKL. Deletions cut 1 base from V and 2 bases from J, with 12 bases between. CDR3 bases: TGCGCCAGCAGCCAAGGGCAGGGGACGGCCTACGAGCAGTACTTC. Its protein is CASSQGQGTAYEQYF.

This clone was seen only a few times. The rearrangement links TRBV5-1 to TRBJ1-5; D ambiguous. Per the germline V gene, CDR1 is SGHRS and CDR2 is YFSETQ. Trimming cost V 0 bases and J 9 bases, with 19 bases left between them. The CDR3 contains 16 residues. CDR3 nucleotide sequence: TGCGCCAGCAGCTTGGGGTCCGACCAGAGGCAATCGCCCCAGCATTTT. This sequence encodes CASSLGSDQRQSPQHF.

For the CDR3, the DNA is TGTGCCAGTAGTATAGCCCCTCGATCAGGGCAAGGTCAGCCCCAGCATTTT. This gives the protein CASSIAPRSGQGQPQHF. This sequence joins TRBV19 and TRBJ1-5; a possible D gene is TRBD1 (5 bases). The ends were cut back, 1 base at V and 6 bases at J, with 19 bases in the middle. This CDR3 comprises 17 residues. Germline V gene sequence: CDR1 LNHDA, CDR2 SQIVND (reference sequence).

This clone was seen only a few times. J is TRBJ2-6 and V is TRBV5-4; 7 positions agree with TRBD1. Per germline, CDR1 SGHNT and CDR2 YYREEE (reference sequence). The V gene end was trimmed by 4 bases and the J gene end by 1 base; junction bases not matched to a gene: 2. The CDR3 covers 15 residues. The CDR3 is CASSIQGSGANVLTF. Written as DNA, the CDR3 is TGTGCCAGCAGCATACAGGGGTCTGGGGCCAACGTCCTGACTTTC.

This clone was counted a few times. The rearrangement links TRBV5-8 to TRBJ1-3; no firm D call. V was clipped by 5 bases and J by 0 bases, with 15 bases between them. This CDR3 comprises 16 residues. The germline V gene has CDR1 SGHTS and CDR2 YDEGEE. CDR3 in DNA: TGTGCCAGCAGTTCAGACGGAGGAAGCTCTGGAAACACCATATATTTT. Amino acids: CASSSDGGSSGNTIYF. The whole variable domain, remainder taken from reference TRBV5-8 and TRBJ1-3, is EAGVTQSPTHLIKTRGQQATLRCSPISGHTSVYWYQQALGLGLQFLLWYDEGEERNRGNFPPRFSGRQFPNYSSELNVNALELEDSALYLCASSSDGGSSGNTIYFGEGSWLTVV.

This chain connects TRBV30 to TRBJ1-4; TRBD1 agrees at 11 bases. Germline-derived CDR1 and CDR2 are GTSNPN and SVGIG (reference sequence). The junction had 9 bases not matched to a gene; V was cut back by 5 bases and J by 4 bases. CDR3 length equals 16 residues. Here the CDR3 DNA reads TGTGCCTGGGAACCGGACAGGGGGCCCCTTAATGAAAAACTGTTTTTT. It translates to CAWEPDRGPLNEKLFF.

The chain combines TRBV6-5 with TRBJ2-3; D perhaps matches TRBD2 (5 bases). CDR3 length equals 16 residues. Germline CDR1 reads MNHEY; CDR2 reads SVGAGI. Trimming removed 0 bases from V and 4 bases from J, with 14 bases in between. The CDR3 region has the DNA TGTGCCAGCAGTTACTCGAGTCGGGGTCTTGCAGATACGCAGTATTTT. This encodes CASSYSSRGLADTQYF.

The J gene is TRBJ2-7, the V gene TRBV6-1, with D perhaps TRBD2 (7 bases). CDR1 MNHNS and CDR2 SASEGT come from the germline V gene. Trimming left V 0 bases short and J 11 bases short, with 14 bases between. The CDR3 contains 13 residues. The CDR3 region has the DNA TGTGCCAGCAGTGAAGCCGGCGGGGGCGGGGAGTACTTC. This translates into CASSEAGGGGEYF.

The gene calls are TRBV28 and TRBJ1-2, with 7 bases that match TRBD1. J was trimmed by 5 bases and V by 6 bases; bases with no gene match: 15. The CDR3 is 16 amino acids. Germline assignment: CDR1 MDHEN and CDR2 SYDVKM. The DNA of the CDR3 is TGTGCCAGCAGAGTTTCGATAGGGGGCTCGGTGTATGGCTACACCTTC. Protein sequence: CASRVSIGGSVYGYTF.

This clone occurred once. The chain joins TRBV6-4 to TRBJ2-7; 9 bases map to TRBD1. Germline-derived CDR1 and CDR2 are MRHNA and SNTAGT. J lost 1 base, V lost 4 bases, and 5 bases had no gene match. The CDR3 runs 15 residues. In nucleotides, the CDR3 is TGTGCCAGCAGTGTGAGACAGGGGGTATCCTACGAGCAGTACTTC. This translates into CASSVRQGVSYEQYF.

The V and J genes are TRBV28 and TRBJ1-2; 12 bases agree with TRBD1. CDR3 length equals 17 residues. V dropped 1 base and J dropped 3; count of bases not matched to a gene: 6. Germline V lookup: CDR1 MDHEN, CDR2 SYDVKM. The CDR3 DNA sequence: TGTGCCAGCAGTTTATTAGGCGGGACAGGGGGCGACTATGGCTACACCTTC. Its translation is CASSLLGGTGGDYGYTF.

This clone has just a few counts. V and J are TRBV7-9 and TRBJ1-2, with a weak D call TRBD1 (5 bases). The ends were cut back, 5 bases at V and 6 bases at J, with 16 bases in the middle. Germline lookup yields CDR1 SEHNR and CDR2 FQNEAQ (reference sequence). This CDR3 is 14 amino acids long. The CDR3 DNA reads TGTGCCAGCAGCCCCAGGGAGGGTCCCCATGGCTACACCTTC. This codes for CASSPREGPHGYTF.

In regard to this clone: The junction departs from the called germline gene at one end, perhaps through a read error. The chain combines TRBV30 with TRBJ2-4, with 7 bases lining up with TRBD2. Germline V gene sequence: CDR1 GTSNPN, CDR2 SVGIG (reference sequence). This CDR3 is built from 13 residues. CDR3 sequence: CAGQREPKNSQYF. CDR3 sequence (DNA): TGTGCCGGCCAGCGGGAACCCAAAAACAGTCAGTACTTC.

The V and J genes are TRBV7-2 and TRBJ2-3; D is possibly TRBD1 (6 bases). The CDR3 consists of 14 residues. Germline assignment: CDR1 SGHTA and CDR2 FQGNSA. V lost 1 base and J lost 5, with 10 bases in between. The CDR3 here is CASSLVGRGDTQYF. As DNA, the CDR3 is TGTGCCAGCAGCTTAGTAGGCAGGGGAGATACGCAGTATTTT.